Listed here are 5 T cell receptor beta chains from one sample, sequenced in a study of blood T cell repertoires in COVID-19. Libraries were prepared by immunoSEQ multiplex PCR; TCRdb keeps only in-frame clonotypes and omits some of them. The sample has around 220,000 clones; approximately 84% are singletons. The specimen sequenced was peripheral blood. The source is a man aged 50 to 60 with acute or convalescent COVID-19.

The J gene is TRBJ2-2, the V gene TRBV7-9; 12 positions match TRBD2. The CDR3 length is 17 residues. The V gene end was trimmed by 0 bases and the J gene end by 3 bases; junction bases not matched to a gene: 2. Germline CDR1 and CDR2: SEHNR and FQNEAQ (reference sequence). This chain's CDR3 is CASSLAGTSGYTGELFF. CDR3 nucleotides: TGTGCCAGCAGCTTAGCGGGGACTAGCGGGTACACCGGGGAGCTGTTTTTT.

The CDR3 region has the DNA TGTGCCAGCAGTGAAAAGGCAGGGTGGGCACCGGGCACTGAAGCTTTCTTT. This sequence encodes CASSEKAGWAPGTEAFF. The gene calls are TRBV6-1 and TRBJ1-1, with TRBD1 as a possible D gene (5 bases). V dropped 2 bases and J dropped 4 bases, with 20 bases sitting between them. Germline values: CDR1 MNHNS, CDR2 SASEGT. This CDR3 has 17 residues.

The chain links TRBV6-5 to TRBJ2-1; 12 bases agree with TRBD1. Germline V lookup: CDR1 MNHEY, CDR2 SVGAGI. V lost 6 bases and J lost 7; bases outside the gene matches: 7. The CDR3 is 15 amino acids. The CDR3 loop is CASRQGQGARNEQFF. In DNA, the CDR3 is TGTGCCAGCAGGCAGGGACAGGGGGCGCGGAATGAGCAGTTCTTC.

The chain employs TRBV4-1 and TRBJ1-4; D remains ambiguous. Trimming took off 0 bases at V and 0 bases at J, with 8 bases between the two ends. CDR1 is MGHRA, CDR2 YSYEKL, per germline. This CDR3 spans 16 amino acids. The CDR3, as DNA: TGCGCCAGCAGCCAAGAGGTGGGCGCAACTAATGAAAAACTGTTTTTT. This codes for CASSQEVGATNEKLFF.

The chain employs TRBV6-5 and TRBJ2-3, with 9 bases that match TRBD1. The germline gives CDR1 MNHEY, CDR2 SVGAGI. Trimming took 6 bases from V and 1 from J; bases not matched to a gene: 2. The CDR3 contains 14 residues. CDR3 region: CASRGQGGTDTQYF. The CDR3 bases are TGTGCCAGCAGGGGACAGGGAGGCACAGATACGCAGTATTTT.